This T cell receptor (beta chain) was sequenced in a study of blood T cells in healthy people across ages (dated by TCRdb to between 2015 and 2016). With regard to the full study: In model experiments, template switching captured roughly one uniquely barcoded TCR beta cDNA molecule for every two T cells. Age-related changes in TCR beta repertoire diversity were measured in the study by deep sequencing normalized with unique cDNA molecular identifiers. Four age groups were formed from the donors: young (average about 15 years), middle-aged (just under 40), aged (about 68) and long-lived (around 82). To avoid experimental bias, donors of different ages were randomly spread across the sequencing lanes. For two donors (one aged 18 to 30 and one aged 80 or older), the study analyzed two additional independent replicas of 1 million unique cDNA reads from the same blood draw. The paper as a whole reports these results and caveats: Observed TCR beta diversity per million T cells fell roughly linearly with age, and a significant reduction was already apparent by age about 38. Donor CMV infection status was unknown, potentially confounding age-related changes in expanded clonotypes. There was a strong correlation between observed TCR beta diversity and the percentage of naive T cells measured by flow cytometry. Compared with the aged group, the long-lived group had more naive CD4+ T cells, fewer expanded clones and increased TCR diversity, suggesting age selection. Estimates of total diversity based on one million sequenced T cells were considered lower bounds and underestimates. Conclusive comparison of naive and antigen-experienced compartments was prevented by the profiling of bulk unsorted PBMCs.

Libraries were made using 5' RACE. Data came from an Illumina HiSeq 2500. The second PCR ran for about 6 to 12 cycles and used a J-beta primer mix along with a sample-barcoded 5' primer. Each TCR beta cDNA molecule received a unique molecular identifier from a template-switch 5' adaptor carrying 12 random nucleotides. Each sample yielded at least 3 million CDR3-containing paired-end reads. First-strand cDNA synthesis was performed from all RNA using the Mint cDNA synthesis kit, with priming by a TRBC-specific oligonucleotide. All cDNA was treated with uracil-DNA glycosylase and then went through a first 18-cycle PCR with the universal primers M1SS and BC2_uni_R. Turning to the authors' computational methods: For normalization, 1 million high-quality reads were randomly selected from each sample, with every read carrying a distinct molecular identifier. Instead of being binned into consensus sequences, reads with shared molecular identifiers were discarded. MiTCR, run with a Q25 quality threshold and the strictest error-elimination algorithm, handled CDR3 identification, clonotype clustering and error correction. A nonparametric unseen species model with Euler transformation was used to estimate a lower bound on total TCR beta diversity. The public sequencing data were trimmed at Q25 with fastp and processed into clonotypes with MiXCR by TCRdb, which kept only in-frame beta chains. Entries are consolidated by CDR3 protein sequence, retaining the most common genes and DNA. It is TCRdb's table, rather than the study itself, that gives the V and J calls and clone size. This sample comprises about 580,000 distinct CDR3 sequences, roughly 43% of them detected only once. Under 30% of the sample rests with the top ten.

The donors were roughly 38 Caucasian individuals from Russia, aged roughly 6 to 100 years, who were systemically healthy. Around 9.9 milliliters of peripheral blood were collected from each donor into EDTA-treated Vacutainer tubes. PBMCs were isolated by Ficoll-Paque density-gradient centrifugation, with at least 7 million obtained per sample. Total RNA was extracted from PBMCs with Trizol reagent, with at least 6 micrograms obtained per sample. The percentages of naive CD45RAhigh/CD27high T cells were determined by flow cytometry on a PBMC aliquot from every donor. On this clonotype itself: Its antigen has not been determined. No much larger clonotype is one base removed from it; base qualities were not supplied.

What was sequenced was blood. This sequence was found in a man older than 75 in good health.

The CDR3 has the sequence CSARVASNQPQHF. In nucleotides, the sequence is TGCAGTGCTAGAGTAGCCAGCAATCAGCCCCAGCATTTT. Recombination joined TRBV20-1 with TRBJ1-5, with no reliable assignment of the D segment. V and J are truncated by 1 base and 1 base respectively, leaving an intervening sequence of 5 bases. The CDR3 runs 13 amino acids, cysteine and phenylalanine included. The only DNA kept is the CDR3, 39 bases in frame from the first base. The germline V gene (reference sequence) yields DFQATT for CDR1 and SNEGSKA for CDR2.